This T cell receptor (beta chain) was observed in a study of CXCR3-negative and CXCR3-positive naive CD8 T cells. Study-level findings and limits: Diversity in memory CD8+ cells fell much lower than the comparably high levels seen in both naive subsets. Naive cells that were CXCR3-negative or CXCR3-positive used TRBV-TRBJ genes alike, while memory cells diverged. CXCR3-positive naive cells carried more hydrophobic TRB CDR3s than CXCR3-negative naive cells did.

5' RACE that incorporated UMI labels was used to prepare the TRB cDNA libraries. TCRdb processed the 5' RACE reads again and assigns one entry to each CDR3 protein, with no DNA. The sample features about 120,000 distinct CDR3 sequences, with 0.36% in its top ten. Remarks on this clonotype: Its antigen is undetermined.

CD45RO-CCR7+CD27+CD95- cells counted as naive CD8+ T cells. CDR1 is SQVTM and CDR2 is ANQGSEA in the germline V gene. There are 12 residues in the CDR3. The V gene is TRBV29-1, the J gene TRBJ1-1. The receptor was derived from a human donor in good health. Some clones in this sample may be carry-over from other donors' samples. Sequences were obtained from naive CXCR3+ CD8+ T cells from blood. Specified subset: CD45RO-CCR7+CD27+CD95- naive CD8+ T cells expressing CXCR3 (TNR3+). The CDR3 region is CSVEGYLTEAFF.